Listed below are T cell receptor beta chains from one sample, sequenced in a study of blood T cells in healthy people across ages. TCRdb recomputed calls from the 5' RACE reads with MiXCR, one row per CDR3 protein. The sample carries 1.5 million to 2 million distinct CDR3 sequences, approximately 28% recorded once. The sample comprised blood. These TCRs come from a woman in her 30s in good health. CDR3s include the opening cysteine and the closing phenylalanine or tryptophan. D genes are given only for firm matches. Clone size is shown for a subset of rows, as once, few, many or a class of expanded clone.

size	J	V	D	CDR3	DNA
many	TRBJ2-1	TRBV18	TRBD2	CASSPRTSGSYNEQFF	TGTGCCAGCAGCCCTCGGACTAGCGGTTCCTACAATGAGCAGTTCTTC
few	TRBJ1-5	TRBV20-1	TRBD1	CSASTAGGGNQPQHF	TGCAGTGCTAGTACGGCAGGGGGGGGCAATCAGCCCCAGCATTTT
.	TRBJ2-5	TRBV20-1	TRBD2	CSAKTSGGYQETQYF	TGCAGTGCAAAAACTAGCGGGGGGTACCAAGAGACCCAGTACTTC
.	TRBJ1-5	TRBV6-2/TRBV6-3	.	CASPSAQHF	TGTGCCAGCCCCTCGGCCCAGCATTTT
.	TRBJ2-1	TRBV7-8	TRBD2	CASSGTSDYEQFF	TGTGCCAGCAGCGGGACTAGCGACTACGAGCAGTTCTTC
.	TRBJ1-4	TRBV7-9	.	CASSTGGQFNEKLFF	TGTGCCAGCAGCACGGGAGGACAGTTTAATGAAAAACTGTTTTTT
many	TRBJ2-1	TRBV12-3/TRBV12-4	.	CASSLLRTSYNEQFF	TGTGCCAGCAGTTTACTGCGGACCTCCTACAATGAGCAGTTCTTC
.	TRBJ1-3	TRBV7-9	.	CASSSVAEGAYF	.
.	TRBJ2-5	TRBV7-2	.	CASRPVGGQETQYF	TGTGCCAGCAGACCCGTAGGCGGTCAAGAGACCCAGTACTTC
.	TRBJ2-3	TRBV5-1	.	CASSPVRWGGDTQYF	TGCGCCAGCAGCCCGGTTAGATGGGGTGGAGATACGCAGTATTTT
few	TRBJ2-7	TRBV20-1	TRBD2	CSASPPGLVGPEQYF	TGCAGTGCTTCCCCCCCGGGACTAGTGGGACCCGAGCAGTACTTC
few	TRBJ1-5	TRBV4-1	.	CASSPNPGRWQRGNQPQHF	TGCGCCAGCAGCCCAAATCCAGGGCGATGGCAGCGGGGCAATCAGCCCCAGCATTTT
.	TRBJ2-1	TRBV2	TRBD1	CASSEGQGGDEQFF	TGTGCCAGCAGTGAAGGACAGGGGGGCGATGAGCAGTTCTTC
.	TRBJ2-4	TRBV28	.	CASRMVTGPVGEQYF	TGTGCCAGCAGGATGGTTACAGGACCAGTAGGAGAGCAGTACTTC
.	TRBJ2-7	TRBV20-1	.	CSTSLTGIPYEQYF	TGCAGTACTAGTCTGACGGGAATACCCTACGAGCAGTACTTC
.	TRBJ2-5	TRBV20-1	TRBD2	CSALTSGGGETQYF	TGCAGTGCTTTGACTAGCGGGGGCGGTGAGACCCAGTACTTC
few	TRBJ2-2	TRBV5-1	.	CASSFQGSGELFF	TGCGCCAGCAGCTTCCAGGGGTCCGGGGAGCTGTTTTTT
.	TRBJ2-1	TRBV7-6	.	CASSLASTFRSYNEQFF	TGTGCCAGCAGCTTAGCCTCGACATTCCGCTCCTACAATGAGCAGTTCTTC
.	TRBJ1-2	TRBV7-2	TRBD1	CASTDRGRGYGYTF	TGTGCCAGCACGGACAGGGGGCGCGGGTATGGCTACACCTTC
.	TRBJ1-5	TRBV28	TRBD1	CASMSAGGQGVGGNQPQHF	TGTGCCAGCATGTCCGCTGGGGGACAGGGGGTAGGTGGCAATCAGCCCCAGCATTTT
few	TRBJ1-5	TRBV9	.	CASSVAGWPQHF	TGTGCCAGCAGCGTAGCCGGGTGGCCCCAGCATTTT
.	TRBJ2-3	TRBV7-3	.	CASSSPGTLGDTQYF	TGTGCCAGCAGCTCCCCGGGAACCCTAGGAGATACGCAGTATTTT
.	TRBJ1-5	TRBV20-1	.	CSALRQLNQPQHF	TGCAGTGCTCTTCGACAGCTTAATCAGCCCCAGCATTTT
.	TRBJ2-5	TRBV5-5	.	CASSLVQAQETQYF	TGTGCCAGCAGCTTGGTACAGGCCCAAGAGACCCAGTACTTC
.	TRBJ1-1	TRBV5-1	.	CASRGTPEDTEAFF	TGCGCCAGCAGAGGGACCCCGGAGGACACTGAAGCTTTCTTT
.	TRBJ1-1	TRBV12-3/TRBV12-4	.	CASSLSTQGRREAFF	TGTGCCAGCAGTCTATCAACCCAGGGGCGAAGGGAAGCTTTCTTT
.	TRBJ2-3	TRBV4-3	.	CASSPKNPGDFSTDTQYF	TGCGCCAGCAGCCCGAAGAACCCAGGCGACTTTAGCACAGATACGCAGTATTTT
.	TRBJ1-4	TRBV20-1	.	CSAKDRVNEKLFF	TGCAGTGCTAAGGACAGAGTCAATGAAAAACTGTTTTTT
.	TRBJ1-2	TRBV2	.	CASTPWREYGYTF	TGTGCCAGCACCCCGTGGAGAGAGTATGGCTACACCTTC
.	TRBJ2-2	TRBV7-2	.	CASSLTLLGKLFF	TGTGCCAGCAGCTTAACCCTGCTCGGGAAGCTGTTTTTT
.	TRBJ2-3	TRBV5-1	.	CASRRDLNPDTQYF	TGCGCCAGCAGACGGGACCTAAACCCAGATACGCAGTATTTT